These T cell receptor beta chains were read from a single sample in a study of T cell changes during pregnancy in multiple sclerosis. Clones were sequenced by immunoSEQ multiplex PCR, and TCRdb holds only the in-frame ones, with some missing. The profile shows more than 65,000 clones, 90% of them singletons. Source: peripheral blood, taken after pregnancy. The receptors here all came from a female donor in good health, enrolled as a control in a pregnancy study. The CDR3 runs from the conserved cysteine through the conserved F or W. The D gene is left open where the match is weak. The size of a clone is reported for some rows only, either as once, few or many, or as a class for expanded clones.

cdr3_aa | cdr3_nt | j_call | clone_size | d_call | v_call
CASLDRARTEAFF | TGTGCCAGCCTCGACAGGGCTCGAACTGAAGCTTTCTTT | TRBJ1-1 | . | TRBD1 | TRBV27
CASSPESNQPQHF | TGTGCCAGCAGCCCGGAGAGCAATCAGCCCCAGCATTTT | TRBJ1-5 | . | . | TRBV6-1
CSVATTGVGTGELFF | TGCAGCGTTGCCACGACAGGGGTTGGCACCGGGGAGCTGTTTTTT | TRBJ2-2 | . | TRBD1 | TRBV29-1
CASRSRDTDSNQPQHF | TGTGCCAGCAGATCCCGGGACACCGATAGCAATCAGCCCCAGCATTTT | TRBJ1-5 | . | . | TRBV5-7
CASGRRGLTENTEAFF | TGTGCCAGCGGGAGAAGGGGGCTGACAGAGAACACTGAAGCTTTCTTT | TRBJ1-1 | . | . | TRBV21-1
CSVLTSERTDTQYF | TGCAGCGTCCTCACTAGCGAGCGCACAGATACGCAGTATTTT | TRBJ2-3 | . | TRBD2 | TRBV29-1
CSVVFLAETQYF | TGCAGCGTTGTCTTCCTAGCGGAGACCCAGTACTTC | TRBJ2-5 | . | . | TRBV29-1
CASSPQGGSTDTQYF | TGTGCCAGCAGTCCACAGGGAGGGAGCACAGATACGCAGTATTTT | TRBJ2-3 | . | . | TRBV2
CSVSRTGGMNTEAFF | TGCAGCGTTTCCCGGACAGGGGGCATGAACACTGAAGCTTTCTTT | TRBJ1-1 | . | TRBD1 | TRBV29-1
CASGLAGTSYGYTF | TGTGCCAGTGGACTTGCGGGGACCAGCTATGGCTACACCTTC | TRBJ1-2 | . | . | TRBV19
CASSMRARGTEAFF | TGTGCCAGTAGTATGCGGGCGCGGGGCACTGAAGCTTTCTTT | TRBJ1-1 | . | . | TRBV19
CASSPVPDRTEAFF | TGCGCCAGCAGCCCAGTGCCCGACAGGACTGAAGCTTTCTTT | TRBJ1-1 | . | . | TRBV5-1
CASRRTGADEQYF | TGTGCCAGCAGGAGGACAGGGGCGGACGAGCAGTACTTC | TRBJ2-7 | once | TRBD1 | TRBV11-2
CATKYDGGRDEQFF | TGTGCCACCAAATACGACGGAGGGAGGGATGAGCAGTTCTTC | TRBJ2-1 | . | TRBD2 | TRBV6-6
CAISEGGQRSYEQYF | TGTGCCATCAGTGAGGGAGGGCAGCGCTCCTACGAGCAGTACTTC | TRBJ2-7 | . | . | TRBV10-3
CASSQDGGGGRDTQYF | TGCGCCAGCAGCCAAGATGGTGGGGGGGGGCGGGATACGCAGTATTTT | TRBJ2-3 | . | . | TRBV4-3
CASSLRSATEAFF | TGTGCCAGCAGTTTGCGGTCCGCCACTGAAGCTTTCTTT | TRBJ1-1 | . | . | TRBV28
CASSVAGLADYNEQFF | TGTGCCAGCAGCGTAGCTGGGCTAGCGGACTACAATGAGCAGTTCTTC | TRBJ2-1 | . | TRBD2 | TRBV9
CASSQGGGITHTGELFF | TGCGCCAGCAGCCAAGGAGGGGGCATCACCCACACCGGGGAGCTGTTTTTT | TRBJ2-2 | . | TRBD1 | TRBV4-3
CASSRPGTANYGYTF | TGTGCCAGCAGCCGACCCGGGACAGCTAACTATGGCTACACCTTC | TRBJ1-2 | . | TRBD1 | TRBV7-9
CATSRDRVAGHEQFF | TGTGCCACCAGCAGAGATAGGGTAGCGGGACATGAGCAGTTCTTC | TRBJ2-1 | . | TRBD2 | TRBV15
CASSLQSLVETQYF | TGTGCCAGCAGCCTACAATCACTAGTGGAGACCCAGTACTTC | TRBJ2-5 | . | . | TRBV5-6
CATQRDGTDTQYF | TGCGCGACGCAGCGGGATGGCACAGATACGCAGTATTTT | TRBJ2-3 | . | TRBD2 | TRBV5-1
CASSLEGANTIYF | TGTGCCAGCAGCTTAGAAGGGGCCAACACCATATATTTT | TRBJ1-3 | . | . | TRBV7-9
CASSYLTGGTGELFF | TGTGCCAGCAGCTACCTCACGGGGGGCACCGGGGAGCTGTTTTTT | TRBJ2-2 | . | TRBD2 | TRBV7-2
CASSEARGNPQHF | TGTGCCAGCAGTGAAGCAAGGGGAAACCCCCAGCATTTT | TRBJ1-5 | once | . | TRBV6-1
CASSSQGAQPQHF | TGTGCCAGCAGCTCTCAAGGGGCTCAGCCCCAGCATTTT | TRBJ1-5 | . | . | TRBV7-2
CASSPGLAETQYF | TGTGCCAGCAGCCCGGGACTAGCAGAGACCCAGTACTTC | TRBJ2-5 | . | TRBD2 | TRBV14
CASSPSPGGGTDTQYF | TGCGCCAGCAGCCCCTCCCCGGGGGGGGGCACAGATACGCAGTATTTT | TRBJ2-3 | . | TRBD2 | TRBV4-1
CASSLLGGGRDTQYF | TGCGCCAGCAGCTTGCTCGGGGGAGGGAGAGATACGCAGTATTTT | TRBJ2-3 | . | TRBD2 | TRBV5-1
CASRYGSGNTIYF | TGTGCCAGCAGATACGGGTCTGGAAACACCATATATTTT | TRBJ1-3 | . | . | TRBV7-9
CASSFLAGVPPGNTIYF | TGTGCCAGCAGCTTCCTGGCGGGAGTCCCCCCTGGAAACACCATATATTTT | TRBJ1-3 | . | . | TRBV7-8
CASGLGQGANVLTF | TGTGCTAGTGGACTGGGACAGGGAGCCAACGTCCTGACTTTC | TRBJ2-6 | . | TRBD1 | TRBV12-5
CASSPGQFYNEQFF | TGTGCCAGCAGCCCAGGACAGTTTTACAATGAGCAGTTCTTC | TRBJ2-1 | . | . | TRBV5-6
CASSPPRGNGYTF | TGTGCCAGCAGTCCTCCACGGGGTAATGGCTACACCTTC | TRBJ1-2 | . | . | TRBV6-5
CASSSGRVFNTEAFF | TGTGCCAGCTCATCAGGCAGGGTGTTCAACACTGAAGCTTTCTTT | TRBJ1-1 | . | . | TRBV25-1
CASSGAGYQETQYF | TGTGCCAGCAGTGGAGCGGGGTATCAAGAGACCCAGTACTTC | TRBJ2-5 | few | TRBD2 | TRBV25-1
CASSTSGYGYTF | TGTGCCAGTAGTACTTCAGGCTATGGCTACACCTTC | TRBJ1-2 | . | . | TRBV19
CALVTSGGPYEQYF | TGTGCCTTGGTGACTAGCGGGGGGCCCTACGAGCAGTACTTC | TRBJ2-7 | . | TRBD2 | TRBV30
CASGLVSTGNYGYTF | TGTGCTAGTGGTTTGGTATCGACGGGTAACTATGGCTACACCTTC | TRBJ1-2 | once | . | TRBV12-5
CASSIVPRDTEAFF | TGTGCCAGTAGTATAGTCCCCCGGGACACTGAAGCTTTCTTT | TRBJ1-1 | once | . | TRBV19
CASSQVLSQETQYF | TGTGCCAGCAGCCAGGTCCTGTCCCAAGAGACCCAGTACTTC | TRBJ2-5 | . | . | TRBV7-9
CASSPKGGDGYGYTF | TGTGCCAGCAGCCCAAAGGGAGGGGACGGCTATGGCTACACCTTC | TRBJ1-2 | . | . | TRBV6-6
CASGLAKNSPLHF | TGTGCTAGTGGTTTGGCCAAAAATTCACCCCTCCACTTT | TRBJ1-6 | . | . | TRBV12-5
CASTGILAGGTDTQYF | TGTGCCAGTACCGGGATACTAGCGGGGGGCACAGATACGCAGTATTTT | TRBJ2-3 | . | TRBD2 | TRBV19
CASSPRGLTYNEQFF | TGTGCCAGCAGCCCCAGGGGCCTAACCTACAATGAGCAGTTCTTC | TRBJ2-1 | . | . | TRBV7-8
CASSPQVPEAFF | TGTGCCAGCAGCCCACAGGTTCCTGAAGCTTTCTTT | TRBJ1-1 | few | . | TRBV11-2
CASRLPGLAVQETQYF | TGTGCCAGCAGGCTCCCGGGACTAGCGGTCCAAGAGACCCAGTACTTC | TRBJ2-5 | . | TRBD2 | TRBV2
CASRSSGGPYEQYF | TGCGCCAGCAGGTCTAGCGGGGGACCGTACGAGCAGTACTTC | TRBJ2-7 | . | TRBD2 | TRBV10-2
CSALTGENTEAFF | TGCAGCGCCTTAACCGGGGAGAACACTGAAGCTTTCTTT | TRBJ1-1 | . | . | TRBV29-1
CASSPGVPGQGHAGGYTF | TGTGCCAGCTCACCGGGGGTACCGGGACAGGGCCACGCGGGAGGCTACACCTTC | TRBJ1-2 | once | TRBD1 | TRBV18
CASSLTGLADGGGETQYF | TGTGCCAGCAGCTTAACGGGACTAGCGGATGGCGGGGGAGAGACCCAGTACTTC | TRBJ2-5 | . | TRBD2 | TRBV7-2
CAIRAGEAGELFF | TGTGCCATCCGGGCGGGAGAAGCCGGGGAGCTGTTTTTT | TRBJ2-2 | . | TRBD2 | TRBV6-5
CASSLADTGTPSYEQYF | TGTGCCAGCAGCTTGGCAGACACAGGGACCCCCTCCTACGAGCAGTACTTC | TRBJ2-7 | . | . | TRBV11-3
CASSPRESSGSPLF | TGTGCCAGCTCACCACGAGAATCTAGCGGGAGTCCACTCTTC | TRBJ2-1 | . | TRBD2 | TRBV18
CASSQRRGNSPLHF | TGTGCCAGCAGCCAACGGCGGGGAAATTCACCCCTCCACTTT | TRBJ1-6 | . | . | TRBV13
CASSPGLAGEWAKNIQYF | TGTGCCAGCAGCCCAGGACTAGCGGGAGAATGGGCCAAAAACATTCAGTACTTC | TRBJ2-4 | . | TRBD2 | TRBV5-4
CASRSGLNTEAFF | TGTGCCAGCAGGTCAGGGTTAAATACTGAAGCTTTCTTT | TRBJ1-1 | . | . | TRBV6-1
CASGNEGHNEQFF | TGTGCTAGTGGTAATGAGGGCCACAATGAGCAGTTCTTC | TRBJ2-1 | . | . | TRBV12-5